The 24 T cell receptor beta chains below all came from one sample that was sequenced in a study of a mutant IDH1 vaccine in newly diagnosed glioma. The antigens these receptors bind are not known. Time point in this sample: week 11, during vaccination. The content of each vaccine dose was 300 ug of mutant IDH1 20-mer peptide, and topical imiquimod accompanied it. Here immunoSEQ multiplex PCR was the method, and the copy in TCRdb shows in-frame clones only, minus some. The table has roughly 130,000 clones, roughly 75% seen once. This specimen consisted of PBMCs, obtained from a glioma patient whose treatment included an IDH1 peptide vaccine. All receptors come from a man aged 40-55 years with glioma.

The J gene is TRBJ2-4, the V gene TRBV11-3; D may correspond to TRBD1 or TRBD2 (5 bases each). The CDR3 runs to 14 residues. The germline CDR1 and CDR2 sequences are SGHNT and YENEEA. V was cut by 1 base and J by 6 bases, with 10 bases left in between. The CDR3 here is CASSLGGDANIQYF. Written as DNA, the CDR3 is TGTGCCAGCAGCTTAGGAGGGGATGCAAACATTCAGTACTTC.

The chain couples TRBV7-2 to TRBJ1-2, with a weak D call TRBD1 (6 bases). Trimming took 1 base from V and 3 from J, leaving 15 bases between them. From germline, CDR1 is SGHTA and CDR2 FQGNSA. The CDR3 totals 16 residues. CDR3 nucleotides: TGTGCCAGCAGCTTAGATCCGGGGGCGCGGGACTATGGCTACACCTTC. It yields the protein CASSLDPGARDYGYTF.

The chain couples TRBV23-1 to TRBJ2-6, with 10 bases lining up with TRBD1. TRBV23-1 is noted as an ORF with a role that remains uncertain. The J segment lost 0 bases and the V segment lost 4 bases, leaving 15 bases of the junction unmatched. The CDR3 covers 21 residues. The CDR3 loop is CASSLGGGDRGHPSGANVLTF. In DNA, the CDR3 is TGCGCCAGCAGTCTGGGCGGGGGAGACAGGGGGCACCCCTCTGGGGCCAACGTCCTGACTTTC.

The chain links TRBV15 to TRBJ2-1; D gene ambiguous. V lost 2 bases to trimming and J lost 10 bases, with 15 bases between them. CDR3 length equals 14 residues. The germline V gene encodes CDR1 LNHNV and CDR2 YYDKDF (reference sequence). Here the CDR3 DNA reads TGTGCCACCAGCAGAACCACGGAGCCCAGCGAGCAGTTCTTC. Residues: CATSRTTEPSEQFF. The full variable domain, completed using reference TRBV15 and TRBJ2-1, is DAMVIQNPRYQVTQFGKPVTLSCSQTLNHNVMYWYQQKSSQAPKLLFHYYDKDFNNEADTPDNFQSRRPNTSFCFLDIRSPGLGDTAMYLCATSRTTEPSEQFFGPGTRLTVL.

The gene calls are TRBV11-2 and TRBJ2-3, with D perhaps assigned TRBD1 or TRBD2 (7 bases each). With 5 bases removed from V and 0 bases from J, the gap between germline ends came to 24 bases. Germline lookup yields CDR1 SGHAT and CDR2 FQNNGV. CDR3 length equals 19 residues. CDR3 DNA: TGTGCCAGCAGCGAGGGGGGGGACAGTCTACTACCTAGCACAGATACGCAGTATTTT. Its protein product is CASSEGGDSLLPSTDTQYF.

The chain combines TRBV9 with TRBJ2-1; the match to TRBD2 covers 9 bases. Losses at the gene ends were 0 bases for V and 2 bases for J; bases not matched to a gene: 6. Germline assignment: CDR1 SGDLS and CDR2 YYNGEE. The CDR3 is 17 residues long. The chain's CDR3 is CASSVGGLARTYNEQFF. CDR3 sequence (DNA): TGTGCCAGCAGCGTAGGCGGACTAGCGAGAACCTACAATGAGCAGTTCTTC.

V usage is TRBV5-5 and J usage is TRBJ1-2; 7 bases line up with TRBD1. V trimming: 0 bases; J trimming: 7 bases; junction bases outside the gene matches: 12. This CDR3 comprises 16 residues. Germline-derived CDR1 and CDR2 are SGHKS and YYEKEE (reference sequence). CDR3 in amino acids: CASSLDRGGPSGGYTF. CDR3 DNA: TGTGCCAGCAGCTTGGACAGGGGTGGCCCGTCGGGTGGCTACACCTTC.

The genes are TRBV4-1 and TRBJ1-2, with D perhaps matching TRBD1 (5 bases). This CDR3 comprises 17 residues. Looked up from germline, CDR1 is MGHRA and CDR2 is YSYEKL. V lost 4 bases to trimming and J lost 3 bases, with 21 bases between them. DNA of the CDR3: TGCGCCAGCAGCCGCCTCCCTAGGGGCAAAAAGGACTATGGCTACACCTTC. It translates to CASSRLPRGKKDYGYTF.

This rearrangement joins TRBV7-2 to TRBJ2-2; 8 nucleotides agree with TRBD2. This CDR3 region has 16 residues. The V and J ends lost 7 bases and 2 bases, in that order; junction bases with no gene match: 9. The V gene's germline CDR1 is SGHTA and CDR2 FQGNSA. The CDR3 region is CASTPRGGFNTGELFF. CDR3 sequence (DNA): TGTGCCAGCACCCCCCGGGGGGGCTTTAACACCGGGGAGCTGTTTTTT.

V gene TRBV6-5 combines with J gene TRBJ1-1; TRBD1 aligns across 7 bases. This CDR3 comprises 16 residues. With V trimmed by 2 bases and J by 1 base, 7 bases remained unmatched. Germline CDR1 and CDR2: MNHEY and SVGAGI. The CDR3 loop reads CASSYEGAPTNTEAFF. As DNA, the CDR3 is TGTGCCAGCAGTTACGAGGGGGCGCCCACGAACACTGAAGCTTTCTTT.

V is TRBV6-6 and J is TRBJ2-7; D unclear. V was cut by 5 bases and J by 2 bases, with 10 bases left in between. The V gene's germline CDR1 is MNHNY and CDR2 SVGAGI (reference sequence). The CDR3 sequence is 13 residues long. The CDR3 bases are TGTGCCAGCAGTGCCGGGTCCGCCTACGAGCAGTACTTC. Translated, it gives CASSAGSAYEQYF.

J is TRBJ2-7 and V is TRBV7-2, with unresolved D. CDR3 length: 12 amino acids. The V gene's germline CDR1 is SGHTA and CDR2 FQGNSA. V gave up 3 bases and J gave up 5 bases, with 8 bases separating them. CDR3 protein: CASSLLANEQYF. In nucleotides, the CDR3 is TGTGCCAGCAGCTTGCTGGCAAACGAGCAGTACTTC.

The V call is TRBV2, the J call TRBJ2-3; TRBD2 aligns across 11 bases. V gave up 8 bases and J gave up 2 bases; unmatched junction bases: 6. The CDR3 is 15 residues long. CDR1 and CDR2 from the germline V gene are SNHLY and FYNNEI. The CDR3 reads CASGGTSGHTDTQYF. CDR3 DNA sequence: TGTGCCAGCGGGGGGACTAGCGGCCACACAGATACGCAGTATTTT.

The chain employs TRBV7-2 and TRBJ2-7; D remains ambiguous. The germline V gene has CDR1 SGHTA and CDR2 FQGNSA. The CDR3 has 13 amino acids. The ends were cut back, 2 bases at V and 3 bases at J, with 8 bases in the middle. The CDR3 bases are TGTGCCAGCAGCTTATCCAGAGTCTACGAGCAGTACTTC. Translation: CASSLSRVYEQYF.

In its sample, this clone was seen a few times. V and J are TRBV2 and TRBJ1-4, with D hard to call. V was clipped by 3 bases and J by 5 bases, with 10 bases between them. CDR1 and CDR2 (germline): SNHLY, FYNNEI. This CDR3 has 14 residues. The CDR3 spells CASSEWSRNEKLFF. Written as DNA, the CDR3 is TGTGCCAGCAGTGAGTGGTCTAGGAATGAAAAACTGTTTTTT. Based on the CDR3 plus reference TRBV2 and TRBJ1-4, the full variable domain is EPEVTQTPSHQVTQMGQEVILRCVPISNHLYFYWYRQILGQKVEFLVSFYNNEISEKSEIFDDQFSVERPDGSNFTLKIRSTKLEDSAMYFCASSEWSRNEKLFFGSGTQLSVL.

CDR3 nucleotide sequence: TGTGCCAGCAGTCCTCCGGGAAAAGTCACTGAAGCTTTCTTT. Protein sequence: CASSPPGKVTEAFF. The chain has TRBV6-5 and TRBJ1-1; D remains unclear. The V and J ends lost 5 bases and 4 bases respectively, with 14 bases between them. The germline V gene has CDR1 MNHEY and CDR2 SVGAGI. CDR3 length equals 14 residues.

This chain links TRBV5-4 with TRBJ2-7; 7 bases are shared with TRBD2. V lost 1 base to trimming and J lost 0 bases; unmatched junction nucleotides: 4. Germline V gene data show CDR1 as SGHNT and CDR2 as YYREEE (reference sequence). This CDR3 spans 15 amino acids. CDR3 protein: CASSLPSGDSYEQYF. Written as DNA, the CDR3 is TGTGCCAGCAGCTTGCCTAGCGGAGACTCCTACGAGCAGTACTTC.

There are a few counts of this clone. The rearrangement links TRBV30 to TRBJ1-5, with a tentative D call TRBD1 (5 bases). Germline CDR1 and CDR2: GTSNPN and SVGIG (reference sequence). CDR3 length equals 16 residues. V lost 0 bases to trimming and J lost 4 bases, with 16 bases between them. The CDR3 spells CAWSVQGVGGNQPQHF. In DNA, the CDR3 is TGTGCCTGGAGTGTACAAGGGGTTGGCGGGAATCAGCCCCAGCATTTT. Full variable domain (outside the CDR3, taken from reference TRBV30 and TRBJ1-5): SQTIHQWPATLVQPVGSPLSLECTVEGTSNPNLYWYRQAAGRGLQLLFYSVGIGQISSEVPQNLSASRPQDRQFILSSKKLLLSDSGFYLCAWSVQGVGGNQPQHFGDGTRLSIL.

J is TRBJ2-6 and V is TRBV5-4; perhaps TRBD1 as D (5 bases). V gave up 5 bases and J gave up 1 base, with 7 bases separating them. This CDR3 has 14 amino acids. The germline V gene encodes CDR1 SGHNT and CDR2 YYREEE (reference sequence). The CDR3 sequence is CASRQESGANVLTF. CDR3 in DNA: TGTGCCAGCAGACAGGAGTCTGGGGCCAACGTCCTGACTTTC.

This clone came up once. The rearrangement joins TRBV2 to TRBJ1-1; 7 bases are a match to TRBD1. Trimming cost V 4 bases and J 0 bases; bases outside gene matches: 5. The CDR3 loop spans 15 amino acids. CDR1 is SNHLY and CDR2 is FYNNEI in the germline V gene. CDR3 loop: CASSVEGAMNTEAFF. CDR3 nucleotide sequence: TGTGCCAGCAGTGTTGAGGGGGCTATGAACACTGAAGCTTTCTTT.

The chain recombines TRBV9 with TRBJ2-1, with a tentative D call TRBD2 (6 bases). The CDR3 loop spans 16 amino acids. Germline V gives CDR1 SGDLS, CDR2 YYNGEE. Trimming removed 0 bases at V and 1 base at J, with 11 bases between. The CDR3 DNA sequence: TGTGCCAGCAGCGTAGAGGATAGCGGATCCTACAATGAGCAGTTCTTC. This sequence encodes CASSVEDSGSYNEQFF. Full variable domain (rest looked up from reference TRBV9 and TRBJ2-1): DSGVTQTPKHLITATGQRVTLRCSPRSGDLSVYWYQQSLDQGLQFLIQYYNGEERAKGNILERFSAQQFPDLHSELNLSSLELGDSALYFCASSVEDSGSYNEQFFGPGTRLTVL.

The chain combines TRBV5-6 with TRBJ1-5; TRBD1 is a possible D gene (5 bases). CDR1 is SGHDT and CDR2 is YYEEEE in the germline V gene. Between the trimmed V and J ends, which lost 2 bases and 4 bases, there was a span of 7 bases. This CDR3 comprises 13 residues. The CDR3: CASSFSGNQPQHF. CDR3 DNA: TGTGCCAGCAGCTTTTCAGGGAATCAGCCCCAGCATTTT.

CDR3 nucleotides: TGTGCCAGCAGTCTGCAGGGATATAGCAATCAGCCCCAGCATTTT. Its translation is CASSLQGYSNQPQHF. The chain uses TRBV7-2 and TRBJ1-5, with a weak D call TRBD1 (5 bases). Trimming left V 6 bases short and J 0 bases short, with 12 bases between. There are 15 residues in the CDR3. CDR1 is SGHTA, CDR2 FQGNSA, per germline.

This chain joins TRBV15 and TRBJ2-4, with unresolved D. CDR1 LNHNV and CDR2 YYDKDF come from the germline V gene (reference sequence). CDR3 size: 13 residues. Trimming stripped 0 bases from V and 9 bases from J, with 9 bases between. In nucleotides, the CDR3 is TGTGCCACCAGCAGAGATCAGGCCGGCATTCAGTACTTC. Protein product: CATSRDQAGIQYF. Combining the CDR3 with reference TRBV15 and TRBJ2-4 gives the whole variable domain DAMVIQNPRYQVTQFGKPVTLSCSQTLNHNVMYWYQQKSSQAPKLLFHYYDKDFNNEADTPDNFQSRRPNTSFCFLDIRSPGLGDTAMYLCATSRDQAGIQYFGAGTRLSVL.